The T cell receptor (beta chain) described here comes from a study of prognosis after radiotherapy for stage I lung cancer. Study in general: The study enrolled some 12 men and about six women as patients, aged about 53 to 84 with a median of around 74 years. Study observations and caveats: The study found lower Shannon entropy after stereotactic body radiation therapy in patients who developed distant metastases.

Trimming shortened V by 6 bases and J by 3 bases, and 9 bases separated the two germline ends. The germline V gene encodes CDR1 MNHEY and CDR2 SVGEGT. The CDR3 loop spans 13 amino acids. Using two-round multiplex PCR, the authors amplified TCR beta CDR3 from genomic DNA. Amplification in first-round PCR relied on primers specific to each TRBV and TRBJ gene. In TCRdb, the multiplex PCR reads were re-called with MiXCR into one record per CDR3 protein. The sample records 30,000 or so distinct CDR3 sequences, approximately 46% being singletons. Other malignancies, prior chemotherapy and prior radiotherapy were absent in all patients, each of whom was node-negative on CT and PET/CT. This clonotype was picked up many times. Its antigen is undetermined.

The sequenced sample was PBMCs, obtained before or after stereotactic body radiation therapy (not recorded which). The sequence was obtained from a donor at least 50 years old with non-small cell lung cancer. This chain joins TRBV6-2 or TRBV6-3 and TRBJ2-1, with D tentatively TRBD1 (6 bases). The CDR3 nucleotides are TGTGCCAGCAGACAGGGCAACTACAATGAGCAGTTCTTC. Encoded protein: CASRQGNYNEQFF.